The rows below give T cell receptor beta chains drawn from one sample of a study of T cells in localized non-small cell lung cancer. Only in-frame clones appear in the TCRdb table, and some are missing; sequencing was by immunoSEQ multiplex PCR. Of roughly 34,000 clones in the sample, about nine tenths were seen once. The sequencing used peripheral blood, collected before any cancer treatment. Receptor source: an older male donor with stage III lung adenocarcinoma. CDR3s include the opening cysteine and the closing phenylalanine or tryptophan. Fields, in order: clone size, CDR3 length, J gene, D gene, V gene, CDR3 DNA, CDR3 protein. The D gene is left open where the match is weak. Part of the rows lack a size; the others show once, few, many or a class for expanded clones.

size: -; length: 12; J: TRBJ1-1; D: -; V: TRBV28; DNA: TGTGCCAGCAACCTCTGGGGGACTGAAGCTTTCTTT; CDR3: CASNLWGTEAFF
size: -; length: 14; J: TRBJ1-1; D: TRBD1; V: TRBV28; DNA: TGTGCCAGCAGATCCGGGACAGTGAACACTGAAGCTTTCTTT; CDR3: CASRSGTVNTEAFF
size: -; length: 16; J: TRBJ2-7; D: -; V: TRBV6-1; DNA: TGTGCCAGCAGTGAAGGTATTGGTGGGGGTAAGAACGAGCAGTACTTC; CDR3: CASSEGIGGGKNEQYF
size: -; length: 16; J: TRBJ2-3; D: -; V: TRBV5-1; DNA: TGCGCCAGCAGCTTTATAGTTGGGGTGGGCACAGATACGCAGTATTTT; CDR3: CASSFIVGVGTDTQYF
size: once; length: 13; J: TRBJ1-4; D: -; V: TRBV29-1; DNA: TGCAGCGTTGCGGGCAGAAATAATGAAAAACTGTTTTTT; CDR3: CSVAGRNNEKLFF
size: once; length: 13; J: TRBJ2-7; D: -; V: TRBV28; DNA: TGTGCCAGCAGTTCAACACCAGCCTACGAGCAGTACTTC; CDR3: CASSSTPAYEQYF
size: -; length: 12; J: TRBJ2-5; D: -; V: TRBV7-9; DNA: TGTGCCAGCAGCTTAGCCTTGGGGACCCAGTACTTC; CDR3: CASSLALGTQYF
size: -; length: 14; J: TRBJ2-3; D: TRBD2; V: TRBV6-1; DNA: TGTGCCAGCAGCGTGGGACTAGCGGGAGATACGCAGTATTTT; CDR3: CASSVGLAGDTQYF
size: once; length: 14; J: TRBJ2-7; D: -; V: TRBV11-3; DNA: TGTGCCAGCAGCTCCAGGATCCAGCCTTACGAGCAGTACTTC; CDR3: CASSSRIQPYEQYF
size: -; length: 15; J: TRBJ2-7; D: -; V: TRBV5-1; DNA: TGCGCCAGCAGCCTAGCATCCAGATTTAAGGACGAGCAGTACTTC; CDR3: CASSLASRFKDEQYF
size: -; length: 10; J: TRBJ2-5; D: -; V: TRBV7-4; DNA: TGCCTGGGTCACAAAGAGACCCAGTACTTC; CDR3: CLGHKETQYF
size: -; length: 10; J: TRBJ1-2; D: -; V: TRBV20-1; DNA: TGCAGTGCCCGAGCAGTCGACTACACCTTC; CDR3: CSARAVDYTF
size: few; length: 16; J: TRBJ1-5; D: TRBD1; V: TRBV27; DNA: TGTGCCAGCAGTTTATCTCGGACAGGCCGCGATCAGCCCCAGCATTTT; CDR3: CASSLSRTGRDQPQHF
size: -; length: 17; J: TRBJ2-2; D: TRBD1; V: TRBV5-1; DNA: TGCGCCAGCAGTCAGGACCCCGGGACAGGGAAAACCGGGGAGCTGTTTTTT; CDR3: CASSQDPGTGKTGELFF
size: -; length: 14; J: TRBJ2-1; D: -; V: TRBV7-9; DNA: TGTGCCAGCAGCTTAACTCGGGAGTGGGATGAGCAGTTCTTC; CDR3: CASSLTREWDEQFF
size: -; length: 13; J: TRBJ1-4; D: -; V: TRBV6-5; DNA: TGTGCCAGCAGTTACGCTTCCGGCGGAAAACTGTTTTTT; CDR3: CASSYASGGKLFF
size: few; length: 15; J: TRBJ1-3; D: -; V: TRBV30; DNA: TGTGCCTGGAGAGTGGGCAAAAGGGCCGGAAACACCATATATTTT; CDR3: CAWRVGKRAGNTIYF
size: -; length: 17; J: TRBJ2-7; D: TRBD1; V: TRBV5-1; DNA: TGCGCCAGCAGCGAAGGGACAGGCCGAGGGGGCTCCTACGAGCAGTACTTC; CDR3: CASSEGTGRGGSYEQYF
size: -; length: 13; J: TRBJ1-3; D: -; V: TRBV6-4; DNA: TGTGCCAGCAGGGTCAGCTCTGGAAACACCATATATTTT; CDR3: CASRVSSGNTIYF
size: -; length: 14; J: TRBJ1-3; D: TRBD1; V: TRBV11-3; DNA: TGTGCCAGCAGCTCCGGGACAGGAGGAAACACCATATATTTT; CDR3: CASSSGTGGNTIYF
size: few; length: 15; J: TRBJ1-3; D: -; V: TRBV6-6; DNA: TGTGCCAGCAGGGAACAGTGGAAATCTGGAAACACCATATATTTT; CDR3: CASREQWKSGNTIYF
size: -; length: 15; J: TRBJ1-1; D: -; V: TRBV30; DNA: TGTGCCTGGCTTGCCCTTGGGGTCCTTCGGACTGAAGCTTTCTTT; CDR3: CAWLALGVLRTEAFF
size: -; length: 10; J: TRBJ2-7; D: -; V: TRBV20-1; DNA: TGCAGTGCGAATTATGACGAGCAGTACTTC; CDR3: CSANYDEQYF
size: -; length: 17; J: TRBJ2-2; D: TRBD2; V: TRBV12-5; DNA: TGTGCTAGTGGTTCACCGACTAGCGGGAGTCCTACCGGGGAGCTGTTTTTT; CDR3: CASGSPTSGSPTGELFF
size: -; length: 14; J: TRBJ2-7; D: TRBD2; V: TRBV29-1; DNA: TGCAGCGTTCGTGCTAGCGGGAGGCCGTACGAGCAGTACTTC; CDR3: CSVRASGRPYEQYF
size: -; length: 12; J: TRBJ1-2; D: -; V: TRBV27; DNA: TGTGCCAGCAGTTCCCAGAACTATGGCTACACCTTC; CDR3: CASSSQNYGYTF
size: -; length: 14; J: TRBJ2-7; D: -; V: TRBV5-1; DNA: TGCGCCAGCAGCTTTTCCGGGGTCTCCTACGAGCAGTACTTC; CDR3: CASSFSGVSYEQYF
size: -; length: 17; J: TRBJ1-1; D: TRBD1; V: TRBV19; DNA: TGTGCCAGTAGTATAACCGACAGGGAACGGGTGAACACTGAAGCTTTCTTT; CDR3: CASSITDRERVNTEAFF
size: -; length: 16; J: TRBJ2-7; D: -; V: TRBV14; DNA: TGTGCCAGCAGCGGGCGATTAGGTTACTCTCCCCACGAGCAGTACTTC; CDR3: CASSGRLGYSPHEQYF
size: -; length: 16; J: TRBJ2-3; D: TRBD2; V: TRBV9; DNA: TGTGCCAGCAGCGCGACTAGCGGGGGGCTTACAGATACGCAGTATTTT; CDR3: CASSATSGGLTDTQYF
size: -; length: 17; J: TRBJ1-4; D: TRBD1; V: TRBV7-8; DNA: TGTGCCAGCAGATGGGGACAGGGGAGGGGGACTAATGAAAAACTGTTTTTT; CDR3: CASRWGQGRGTNEKLFF
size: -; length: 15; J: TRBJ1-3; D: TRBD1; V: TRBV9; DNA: TGTGCCAGCAGCGTGGGACAGGGACTTGGAAACACCATATATTTT; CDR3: CASSVGQGLGNTIYF
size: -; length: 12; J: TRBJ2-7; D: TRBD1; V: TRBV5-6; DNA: TGTGCCACCGGGACAGGACCCTACGAGCAGTACTTC; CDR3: CATGTGPYEQYF
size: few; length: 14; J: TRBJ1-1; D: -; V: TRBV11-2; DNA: TGTGCCAGCAGCTTAGAGGGGGCGGTTACTGAAGCTTTCTTT; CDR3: CASSLEGAVTEAFF